The present entry profiles one T cell receptor (beta chain) with its context. Single viable CD3+CD4+CD8-CD45RO+ cells were sorted as the memory CD4+ T cells. Serostatus was set by detecting CMV pp150, pp28, p38, p52 IgG. The sample is drawn from a study of memory CD4+ T cells and cytomegalovirus serostatus. Study processing details: Out-of-frame sequences were removed, leaving roughly 2.1 million distinct TCRbeta sequences. Produced via immunoSEQ multiplex PCR; TCRdb's table is partial and in-frame only. That table supplies the V and J calls and clone size; D and trimming were determined from the DNA. The sample includes around 40,000 clones, 60% to 85% of them seen just once. Germline assignment: CDR1 SGHAT and CDR2 FQNNGV. This CDR3 contains 16 residues. V was clipped by 0 bases and J by 5 bases, with 16 bases between them.

Sample: memory CD4+ T cells from blood. This receptor was taken from an adult in good health and CMV-seronegative. The gene calls are TRBV11-2 and TRBJ1-1, with a possible D match to TRBD1 (6 bases). The CDR3 DNA sequence: TGTGCCAGCAGCTTAGATCTTAGGGGGACGAGGACTGAAGCTTTCTTT. Its protein product is CASSLDLRGTRTEAFF.